These 2 T cell receptor beta chains were sequenced from one sample in a study of blood T cell repertoires in COVID-19. Assay used: immunoSEQ multiplex PCR; TCRdb lists only in-frame clones, some missing. This table holds 200,000 to 300,000 clones, around 87% found once. The sample consisted of peripheral blood. The receptors were gathered from a woman in her sixties or seventies with COVID-19, enrolled during active disease.

J is TRBJ1-1 and V is TRBV25-1; no clear D. The CDR3 sequence is 14 residues long. Germline CDR1 reads MGHDK; CDR2 reads SYGVNS. The V and J ends lost 5 bases and 0 bases respectively, with 10 bases between them. The CDR3 region has the DNA TGTGCCAGCAGTACCCCCTCGGTGAACACTGAAGCTTTCTTT. It specifies CASSTPSVNTEAFF.

This chain connects TRBV7-9 to TRBJ2-1; possibly TRBD2 for D (6 bases). The CDR3 covers 14 residues. Trimming took 0 bases from V and 16 from J, leaving 19 bases between them. Germline CDR1 and CDR2: SEHNR and FQNEAQ (reference sequence). CDR3 amino acids: CASSLASPGEAVFF. Written as DNA, the CDR3 is TGTGCCAGCAGCTTAGCCTCACCCGGGGAGGCGGTTTTCTTC.